This is a list of T cell receptor beta chains from one sample in a study of CD8 T cells in ankylosing spondylitis. Each CDR3 protein is one row after TCRdb ran MiXCR on the 5' RACE reads. The table lists roughly 220,000 distinct CDR3 sequences, roughly a tenth of them singletons. The sequenced sample was blood, either unsorted or a sorted T cell fraction (not recorded which). The receptors stem from a male donor with ankylosing spondylitis or in good health (not recorded which). Both conserved end residues are part of each CDR3. A D gene is named only where the DNA matches it firmly. A row's size may be missing; if present it is once, few, many or a size class.

>-|-|TRBV3-1|TRBJ1-1
TGTGCCAGCAGCTGGCAGATGAACACTGAAGCTTTCTTT
CASSWQMNTEAFF
>many|-|TRBV28|TRBJ2-3
TGTGCCAGCAGTCCCTCAGTTGCGGTAGCAGATACGCAGTATTTT
CASSPSVAVADTQYF
>few|TRBD1|TRBV7-3|TRBJ2-2
TGTGCCAGCAGACCGACAGGGGGGGCCTTGGCCGGGGAGCTGTTTTTT
CASRPTGGALAGELFF
>few|TRBD2|TRBV5-1|TRBJ2-5
TGCGCCAGCATCGGGACTAGTAGGGAGACCCAGTACTTC
CASIGTSRETQYF
>few|-|TRBV3-1|TRBJ2-7
TGTGCCAGCAGCCAAAGATTGTCTAGCGAAGAGCAGTACTTC
CASSQRLSSEEQYF
>many|TRBD2|TRBV20-1|TRBJ2-5
TGCAGTGCTAGGGCCATAGCGGGGGGGCTCCAAGAGACCCAGTACTTC
CSARAIAGGLQETQYF
>many|TRBD2|TRBV7-9|TRBJ2-5
TGTGCCAGCAGCTTAAGCGGGGGAGCCGACCAAGAGACCCAGTACTTC
CASSLSGGADQETQYF
>few|TRBD1|TRBV20-1|TRBJ2-1
TGCAGTGCTAGAACAGGGGGACCCCAGTTCTTC
CSARTGGPQFF
>many|TRBD2|TRBV5-1|TRBJ2-2
TGCGCCAGCAGCCTCAGCGGGGGTGGCGGGGAGCTGTTTTTT
CASSLSGGGGELFF
>many|-|TRBV20-1|TRBJ1-2
TGCAGTGCTACTCGCCAGGTGGCCTATGGCTACACCTTC
CSATRQVAYGYTF
>many|-|TRBV29-1|TRBJ2-7
TGCAGCGTTGAAGTATTTAAAGGGGGCGAGCAGTACTTC
CSVEVFKGGEQYF
>-|TRBD1|TRBV29-1|TRBJ1-2
TGCAGCGCCCGACGGACAGGGGGCTATGGCTACACCTTC
CSARRTGGYGYTF
>many|-|TRBV7-9|TRBJ1-1
TGTGCCAGCAGCTTAGATGGTGCGGGGACGGAAGCTTTCTTT
CASSLDGAGTEAFF
>many|-|TRBV20-1|TRBJ2-3
TGCAGTGCTAGAGATGCGCGGCGGCCTGGAGCAGATACGCAGTATTTT
CSARDARRPGADTQYF
>many|-|TRBV29-1|TRBJ1-2
TGCAATGGGAGAATGGGCGACTATGGCTACACCTTC
CNGRMGDYGYTF
>-|TRBD1|TRBV7-9|TRBJ1-1
TGTGCCAGCAGCCCACAGGGGGACACTGAAGCTTTCTTT
CASSPQGDTEAFF
>many|-|TRBV15|TRBJ2-7
TGTGCCACCAGCTGGAACTACGGGACGGAAGGCTACGAGCAGTACTTC
CATSWNYGTEGYEQYF
>-|TRBD1|TRBV5-6|TRBJ2-7
TGTGCCAGCAGCTACATTCAGGGGGCGACCGAGCAGTACTTC
CASSYIQGATEQYF
>many|-|TRBV12-3/TRBV12-4|TRBJ2-3
TGTGCCAGCAGTTTATTAGGCAGCCCCGGCACAGATACGCAGTATTTT
CASSLLGSPGTDTQYF
>few|-|TRBV7-2|TRBJ1-2
TGTGCCAGCAGCTTATCCTCAAACGTTAACTATGGCTACACCTTC
CASSLSSNVNYGYTF
>many|TRBD1|TRBV7-8|TRBJ1-1
TGTGCCAGCAGCTTATCGAAAGGGGGCCCTGAAGCTTTCTTT
CASSLSKGGPEAFF
>many|-|TRBV7-8|TRBJ2-3
TGTGCCAGCAGCTGGGGGGCAGGCACAGATACGCAGTATTTT
CASSWGAGTDTQYF
>many|TRBD1|TRBV7-6|TRBJ2-3
TGTGCCAGCAGCTCCGACAGGGGGGCTTTCACAGATACGCAGTATTTT
CASSSDRGAFTDTQYF
>-|-|TRBV5-1|TRBJ2-1
TGCGCCAGCAGCTTGTCGAAATCTATAAATAACGACCGGAATGAGCAGTTCTTC
CASSLSKSINNDRNEQFF
>-|-|TRBV20-1|TRBJ2-1
TGCAGTGCTCCCTATTCGGAGGCTGGGTCCTACAATGAGCAGTTCTTC
CSAPYSEAGSYNEQFF
>few|-|TRBV7-8|TRBJ2-5
TGTGCCAGCAGCCCGGTTGGAGAGACCCAGTACTTC
CASSPVGETQYF
>many|-|TRBV5-1|TRBJ1-4
TGCGCCAGTAAAAATCCAGGGAGGGAGACTAATGAAAAACTGTTTTTT
CASKNPGRETNEKLFF
>many|TRBD2|TRBV11-2|TRBJ2-3
TGTGCCAGCAGCGCGGGGATAAATCGCGGGGGAGCGGCAGATACGCAGTATTTT
CASSAGINRGGAADTQYF
>many|TRBD1|TRBV5-1|TRBJ1-2
TGCGCCAGCCAACCCAGCAGGGGGCATAGTTTTGGCTACACCTTC
CASQPSRGHSFGYTF
>many|-|TRBV12-3/TRBV12-4|TRBJ1-1
TGTGCCAGCAGTTTAGGGTGGAGGGTGACTGAAGCTTTCTTT
CASSLGWRVTEAFF
>many|-|TRBV12-3/TRBV12-4|TRBJ2-7
TGTGCCAGCAGTTACGGGAACGAGCAGTACTTC
CASSYGNEQYF
>few|-|TRBV7-8|TRBJ2-3
TGTGCCAGCAGCTTCCCAAAGGCAGGGGGGCCGGGTACAGATACGCAGTATTTT
CASSFPKAGGPGTDTQYF
>-|-|TRBV12-3/TRBV12-4|TRBJ2-5
TGTGCCGTGGGCGAAGAGACCCAGTACTTC
CAVGEETQYF
>-|-|TRBV6-1|TRBJ1-1
TGTGCCAGCAGTACCCCCATGGGGGTGTTGAACACTGAAGCTTTCTTT
CASSTPMGVLNTEAFF
>many|-|TRBV7-9|TRBJ2-7
TGTGCCAGCAGCTTGGAAGCGCTTAACGAGCAGTACTTC
CASSLEALNEQYF
>-|TRBD1|TRBV15|TRBJ2-4
TGTGCCACCAGGGATCCCCGCGAGGTTAGGGGGCTAGCCAAAAACATTCAGTACTTC
CATRDPREVRGLAKNIQYF
>many|TRBD1|TRBV5-1|TRBJ1-6
TGCGCCAGCAGCACAACAGGGGGCGAGGATTCACCCCTCCACTTT
CASSTTGGEDSPLHF
>many|-|TRBV3-1|TRBJ1-1
TGTGCCAGCAGCCAACCTAGCGCGGGGGGCACTGAAGCTTTCTTT
CASSQPSAGGTEAFF
>-|-|TRBV7-2|TRBJ2-1
TGTGCCAGCAGCCCGGCAGGGGCGGCAAATGAGCAGTTCTTC
CASSPAGAANEQFF
>many|-|TRBV5-1|TRBJ1-4
TGCGCCAGCAGCTTGGATTTGGTGACGGCAACTAATGAAAAACTGTTTTTT
CASSLDLVTATNEKLFF
>many|TRBD2|TRBV6-2/TRBV6-3|TRBJ2-1
TGTGCCAGCACCCCCAGACAGCGGGGGGGAAGCTCCTACAATGAGCAGTTCTTC
CASTPRQRGGSSYNEQFF
>few|-|TRBV5-5|TRBJ2-3
TGTGCCAGCAGCTTGGAAGTCACGGCCGGTTTGGATACGCAGTATTTT
CASSLEVTAGLDTQYF
>-|-|TRBV7-3|TRBJ2-1
TGTGCCAGCAGCTTATGGCGGGGGCCGTTGAATGAGCAGTTCTTC
CASSLWRGPLNEQFF
>few|-|TRBV7-3|TRBJ2-2
TGTGCCAGCAGCGTTGCAAGCTCCACCGGGGAGCTGTTTTTT
CASSVASSTGELFF
>many|-|TRBV7-8|TRBJ2-2
TGTGCCAGCAGCTTAGAGTCGGGGGGCGTTTTAGGAGGGGAGCTGTTTTTT
CASSLESGGVLGGELFF
>many|TRBD2|TRBV20-1|TRBJ2-2
TGCAGTGCCCGGCCTCCGGCGGGGGGTTCGCGTGGGACCGGGGAGCTGTTTTTT
CSARPPAGGSRGTGELFF
>many|-|TRBV21-1|TRBJ2-2
TGTGCCAGGCCGACAGGGGCCCTAAACACCGGGGAGCTGTTTTTT
CARPTGALNTGELFF
>many|TRBD1|TRBV20-1|TRBJ2-1
TGCAGTGCCCCCCCAGTCAGGGGGCGTATGAATGAGCAGTTCTTC
CSAPPVRGRMNEQFF